This record covers a single TCR beta chain. This clone was picked up a small number of times. Its antigen is still unknown. Base qualities were left out, and no much larger clone turns up one base away. This entry comes from a study of CD4+ T cells in melanoma (dated 2022 in TCRdb). In terms of the full investigation: The study investigated neoantigen-specific CD4+ T cells in human melanoma.

Library generation was performed with the immunoSEQ multiplex PCR assay. In TCRdb, the immuneACCESS table is reduced to in-frame sequences with V and J assigned. These tables do not hold every clone; where another copy was compared, an unresolved V gene accounts for under half, and the others remain unexplained. Present in this sample are 9,500 to 11,000 clones, less than 80% of which were seen just once. The ten largest account for approximately 25% of the sample. The full study reports these points: Neoantigen-specific CD4+ T cells in melanoma were reported to show diverse differentiation states. The report described a correlation between neoantigen-specific CD4+ T cells and the function of CD8+ T cells, macrophages and B cells.

Patients with melanoma were used as donors. V has 6 bases trimmed and J has 6 bases trimmed; junction bases matching no gene number 3. The CDR1 and CDR2 encoded by the germline V gene are ENHRY and SYGVKD. The CDR3, from cysteine to phenylalanine, totals 12 residues. Just CDR3 DNA is preserved here, 36 bases in frame from base 1. This TCR was recovered from a human donor with melanoma. Sequenced: cells from a culture (not recorded whether cultured in vitro). The chain uses TRBV10-3 and TRBJ1-2, with 8 central nucleotides matching TRBD1. The nucleotide sequence is TGTGCCATCAGCATGACAGGGGATGGCTACACCTTC. Its protein reads: CAISMTGDGYTF.